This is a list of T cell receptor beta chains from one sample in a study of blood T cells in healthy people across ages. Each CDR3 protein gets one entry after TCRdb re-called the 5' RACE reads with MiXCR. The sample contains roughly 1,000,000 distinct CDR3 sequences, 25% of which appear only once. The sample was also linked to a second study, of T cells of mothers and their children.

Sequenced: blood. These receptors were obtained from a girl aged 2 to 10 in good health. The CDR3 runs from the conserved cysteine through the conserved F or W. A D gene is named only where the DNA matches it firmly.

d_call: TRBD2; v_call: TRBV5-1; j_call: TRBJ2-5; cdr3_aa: CASSPGGETETQYF
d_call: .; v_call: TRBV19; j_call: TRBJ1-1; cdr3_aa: CASSQPLNTEAFF
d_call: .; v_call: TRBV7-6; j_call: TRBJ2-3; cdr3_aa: CASSFSPGADTQYF
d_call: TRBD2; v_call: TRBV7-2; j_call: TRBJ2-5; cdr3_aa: CASSQFSGSMEETQYF
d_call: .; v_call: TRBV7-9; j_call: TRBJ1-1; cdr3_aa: CASSPPATFEAFF
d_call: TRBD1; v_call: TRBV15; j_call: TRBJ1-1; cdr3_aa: CATSRSDRGSSEAFF
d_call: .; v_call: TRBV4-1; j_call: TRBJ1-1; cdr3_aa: CASSQGPNTEAFF
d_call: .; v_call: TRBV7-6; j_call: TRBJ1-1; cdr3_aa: CASSLAENTEAFF
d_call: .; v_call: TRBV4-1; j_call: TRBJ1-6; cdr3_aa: CASNQDLLYNSPLHF
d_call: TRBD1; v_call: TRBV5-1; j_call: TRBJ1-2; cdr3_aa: CASSFSGTGFRNGYTF
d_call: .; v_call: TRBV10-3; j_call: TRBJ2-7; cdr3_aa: CAISESSSFSSYEQYF
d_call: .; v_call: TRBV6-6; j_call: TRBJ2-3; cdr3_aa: CASSYEHSNTQYF
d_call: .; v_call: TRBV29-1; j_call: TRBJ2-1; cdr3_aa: CSVEDWSGYQDNEQFF
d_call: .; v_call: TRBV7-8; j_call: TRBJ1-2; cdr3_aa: CASSLGPGNYGYTF
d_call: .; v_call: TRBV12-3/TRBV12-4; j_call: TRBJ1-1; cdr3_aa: CASSFDRTTMSTEAFF
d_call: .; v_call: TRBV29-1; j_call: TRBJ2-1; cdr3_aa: CSVPRRGGYNEQFF
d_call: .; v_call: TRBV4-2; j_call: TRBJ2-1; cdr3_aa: CASSQGVGAEQFF
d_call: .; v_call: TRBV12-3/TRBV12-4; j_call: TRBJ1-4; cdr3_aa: CASSLEGLSNEKLFF
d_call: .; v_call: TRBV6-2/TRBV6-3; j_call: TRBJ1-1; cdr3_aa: CASSYVPGGVNTEAFF
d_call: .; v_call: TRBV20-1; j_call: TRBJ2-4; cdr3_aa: CSVGGAMGQAKNIQYF
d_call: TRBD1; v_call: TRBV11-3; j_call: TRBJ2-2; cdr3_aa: CASSWDRGGELFF
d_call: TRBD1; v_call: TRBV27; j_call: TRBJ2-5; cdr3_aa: CASSPEDRYETQYF
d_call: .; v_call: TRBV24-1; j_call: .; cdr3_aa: CATSGTQETQYF
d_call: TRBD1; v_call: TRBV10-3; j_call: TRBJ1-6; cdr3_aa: CAISEEPDRVNSPLHF
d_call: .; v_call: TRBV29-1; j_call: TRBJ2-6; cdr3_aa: CSVEGSPYSGANVLTF
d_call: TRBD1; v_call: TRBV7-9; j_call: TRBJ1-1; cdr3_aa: CASSLAKTGGTEAFF
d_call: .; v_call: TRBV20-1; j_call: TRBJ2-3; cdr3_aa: CSAPLVAAAPTDTQYF
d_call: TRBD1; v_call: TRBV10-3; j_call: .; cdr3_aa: CAISQGAILVQHEQYF
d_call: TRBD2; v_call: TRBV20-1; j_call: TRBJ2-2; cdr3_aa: CSATAGYTGELFF
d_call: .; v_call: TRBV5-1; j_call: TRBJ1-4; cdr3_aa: CASSLSGRNGEKLFF
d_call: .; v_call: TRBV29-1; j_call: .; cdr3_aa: CSPLPRGPIEQYF
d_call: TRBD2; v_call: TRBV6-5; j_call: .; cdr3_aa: CASSYSSSGARGLRNEQFF
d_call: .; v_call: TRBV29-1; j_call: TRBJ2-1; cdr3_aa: CSVEGMYTNEQFF
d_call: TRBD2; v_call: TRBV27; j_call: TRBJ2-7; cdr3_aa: CASSFAGGPNEQYF
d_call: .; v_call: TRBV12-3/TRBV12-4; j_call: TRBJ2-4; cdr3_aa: CASSTARIARTENIQYF
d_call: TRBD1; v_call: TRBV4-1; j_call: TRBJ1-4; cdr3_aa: CASSARDRVLDEKLFF
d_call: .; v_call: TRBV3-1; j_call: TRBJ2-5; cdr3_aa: CASSQINGEEGTQYF
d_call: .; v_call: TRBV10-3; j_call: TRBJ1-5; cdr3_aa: CAIGRDSNQPQHF
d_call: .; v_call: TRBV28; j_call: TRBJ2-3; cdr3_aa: CTSSSIQGLPPDTQYF
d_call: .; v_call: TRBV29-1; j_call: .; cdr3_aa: CSVVLDGATYEQYF
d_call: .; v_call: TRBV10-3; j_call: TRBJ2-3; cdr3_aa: CAIQGGADTQYF
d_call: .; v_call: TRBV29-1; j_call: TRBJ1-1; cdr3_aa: CSSSARQSNTEAFF
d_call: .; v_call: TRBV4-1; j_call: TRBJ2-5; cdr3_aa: CASSQLGGTEETQYF
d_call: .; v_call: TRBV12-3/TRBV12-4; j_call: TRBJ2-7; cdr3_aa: CASSVRWERVYEQYF
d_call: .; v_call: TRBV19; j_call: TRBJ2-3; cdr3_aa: CASSSRAYMDTQYF
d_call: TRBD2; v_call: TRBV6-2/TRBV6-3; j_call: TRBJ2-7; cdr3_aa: CASSTGTSGDPYEQYF
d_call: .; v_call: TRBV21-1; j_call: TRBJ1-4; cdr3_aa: CASSEKTNTRALANEKLFF
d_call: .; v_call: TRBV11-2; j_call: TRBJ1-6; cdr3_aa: CASTADHRGGSPLHF
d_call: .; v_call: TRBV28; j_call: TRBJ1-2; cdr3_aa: CASSLDPNYGYTF
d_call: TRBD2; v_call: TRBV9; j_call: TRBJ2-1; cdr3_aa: CASSVDSSGGPEQFF
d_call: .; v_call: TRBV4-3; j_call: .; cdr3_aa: CASSQDRSNPEQYF
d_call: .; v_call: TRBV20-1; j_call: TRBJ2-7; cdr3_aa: CSVLADMDEQYF
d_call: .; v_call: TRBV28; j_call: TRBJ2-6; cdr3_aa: CASSLWSSGANVLTF
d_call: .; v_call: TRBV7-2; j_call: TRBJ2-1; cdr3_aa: CASTLKLYNEQFF
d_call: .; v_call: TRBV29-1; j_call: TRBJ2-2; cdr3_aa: CSGARTGELFF